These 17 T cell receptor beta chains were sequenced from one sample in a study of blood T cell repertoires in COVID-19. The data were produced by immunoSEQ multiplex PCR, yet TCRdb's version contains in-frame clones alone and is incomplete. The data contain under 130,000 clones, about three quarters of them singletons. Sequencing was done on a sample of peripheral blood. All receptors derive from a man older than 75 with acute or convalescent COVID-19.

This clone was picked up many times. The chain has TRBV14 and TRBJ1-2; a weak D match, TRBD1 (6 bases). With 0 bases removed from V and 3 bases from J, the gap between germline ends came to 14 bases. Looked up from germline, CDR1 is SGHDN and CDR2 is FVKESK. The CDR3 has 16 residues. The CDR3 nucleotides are TGTGCCAGCAGCCAAGAACAGGGCCCCAGGTACTATGGCTACACCTTC. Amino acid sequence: CASSQEQGPRYYGYTF.

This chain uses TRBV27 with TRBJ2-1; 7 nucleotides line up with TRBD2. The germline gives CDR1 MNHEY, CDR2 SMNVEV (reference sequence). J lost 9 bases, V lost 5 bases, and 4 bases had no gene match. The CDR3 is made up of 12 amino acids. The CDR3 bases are TGTGCCAGCAGTAGAGAGCGGGGTGAGCAGTTCTTC. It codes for CASSRERGEQFF.

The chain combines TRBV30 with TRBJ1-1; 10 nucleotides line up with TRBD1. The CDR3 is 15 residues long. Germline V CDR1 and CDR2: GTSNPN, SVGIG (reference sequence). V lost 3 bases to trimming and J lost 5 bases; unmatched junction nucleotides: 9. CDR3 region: CAWRKPGQGFTEAFF. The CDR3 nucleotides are TGTGCCTGGAGAAAACCGGGACAGGGGTTTACTGAAGCTTTCTTT.

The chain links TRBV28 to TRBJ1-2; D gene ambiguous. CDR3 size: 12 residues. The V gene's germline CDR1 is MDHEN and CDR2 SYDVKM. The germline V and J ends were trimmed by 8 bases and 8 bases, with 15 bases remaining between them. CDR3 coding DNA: TGTGCCAGCGAGACCCAACGGAGGGGCTACACCTTC. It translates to CASETQRRGYTF.

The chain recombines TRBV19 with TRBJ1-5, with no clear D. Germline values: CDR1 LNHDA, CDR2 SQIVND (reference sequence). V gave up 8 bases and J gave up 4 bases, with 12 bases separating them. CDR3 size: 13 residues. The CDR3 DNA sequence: TGTGCCAGTCACACCCTTTGGAATCAGCCCCAGCATTTT. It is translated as CASHTLWNQPQHF. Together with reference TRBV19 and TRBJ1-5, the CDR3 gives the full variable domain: DGGITQSPKYLFRKEGQNVTLSCEQNLNHDAMYWYRQDPGQGLRLIYYSQIVNDFQKGDIAEGYSVSREKKESFPLTVTSAQKNPTAFYLCASHTLWNQPQHFGDGTRLSIL.

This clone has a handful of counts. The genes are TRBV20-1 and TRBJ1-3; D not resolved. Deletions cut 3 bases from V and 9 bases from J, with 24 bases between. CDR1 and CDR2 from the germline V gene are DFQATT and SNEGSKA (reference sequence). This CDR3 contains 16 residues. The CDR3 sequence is CSASWAKTNTRGTIYF. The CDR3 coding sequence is TGCAGTGCTAGTTGGGCAAAAACCAATACCCGGGGCACCATATATTTT.

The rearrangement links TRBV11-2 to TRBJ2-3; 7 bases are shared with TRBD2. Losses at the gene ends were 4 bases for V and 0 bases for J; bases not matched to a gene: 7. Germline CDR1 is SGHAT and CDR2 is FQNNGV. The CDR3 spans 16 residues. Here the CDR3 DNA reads TGTGCCAGCAGCTCCTGGGCTAGCGGAAGCACAGATACGCAGTATTTT. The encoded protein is CASSSWASGSTDTQYF.

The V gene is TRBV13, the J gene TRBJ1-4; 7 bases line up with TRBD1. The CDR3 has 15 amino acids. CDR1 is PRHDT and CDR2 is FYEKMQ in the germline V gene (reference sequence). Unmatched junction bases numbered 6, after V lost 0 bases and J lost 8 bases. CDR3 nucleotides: TGTGCCAGCAGCTTAGGGACAGGGACGAGCGAAAAACTGTTTTTT. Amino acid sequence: CASSLGTGTSEKLFF.

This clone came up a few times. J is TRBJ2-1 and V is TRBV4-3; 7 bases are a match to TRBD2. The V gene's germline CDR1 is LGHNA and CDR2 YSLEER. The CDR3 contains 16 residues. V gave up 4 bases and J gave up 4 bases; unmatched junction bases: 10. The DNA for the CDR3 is TGCGCCAGCAGCCGATTAGCGGGTTGGGAGTACAATGAGCAGTTCTTC. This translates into CASSRLAGWEYNEQFF.

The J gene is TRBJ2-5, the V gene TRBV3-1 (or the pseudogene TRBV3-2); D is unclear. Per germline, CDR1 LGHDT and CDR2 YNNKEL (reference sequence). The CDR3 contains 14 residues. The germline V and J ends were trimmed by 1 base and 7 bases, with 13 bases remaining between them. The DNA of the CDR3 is TGTGCCAGCAGCCAAGTTACCTCGTCGGGGACCCAGTACTTC. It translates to CASSQVTSSGTQYF.

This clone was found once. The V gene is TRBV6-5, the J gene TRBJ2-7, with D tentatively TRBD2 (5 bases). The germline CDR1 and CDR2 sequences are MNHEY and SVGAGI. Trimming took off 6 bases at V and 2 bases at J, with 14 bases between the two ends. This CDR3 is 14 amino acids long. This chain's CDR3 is CASSPRLAAYEQYF. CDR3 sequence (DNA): TGTGCCAGCAGCCCCCGGCTAGCAGCCTACGAGCAGTACTTC.

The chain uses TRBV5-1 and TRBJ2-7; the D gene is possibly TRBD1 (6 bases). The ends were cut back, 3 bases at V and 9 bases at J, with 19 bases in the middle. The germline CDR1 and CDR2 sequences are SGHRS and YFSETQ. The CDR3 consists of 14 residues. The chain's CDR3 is CASSSGQMGEGQYF. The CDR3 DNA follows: TGCGCCAGCAGCTCCGGACAGATGGGAGAGGGGCAGTACTTC.

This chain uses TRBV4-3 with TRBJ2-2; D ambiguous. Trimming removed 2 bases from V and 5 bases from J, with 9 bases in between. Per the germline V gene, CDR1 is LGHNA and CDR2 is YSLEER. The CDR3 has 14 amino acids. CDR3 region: CASSQSSRTGELFF. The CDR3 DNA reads TGCGCCAGCAGCCAATCCTCGAGGACCGGGGAGCTGTTTTTT.

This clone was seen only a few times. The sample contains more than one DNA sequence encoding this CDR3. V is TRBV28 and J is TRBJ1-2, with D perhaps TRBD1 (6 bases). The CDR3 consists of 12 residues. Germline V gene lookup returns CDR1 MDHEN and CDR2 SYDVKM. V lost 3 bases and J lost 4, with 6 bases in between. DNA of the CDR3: TGTGCCAGCAGTTTGGGGGCCTATGGCTACACCTTC. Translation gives CASSLGAYGYTF.

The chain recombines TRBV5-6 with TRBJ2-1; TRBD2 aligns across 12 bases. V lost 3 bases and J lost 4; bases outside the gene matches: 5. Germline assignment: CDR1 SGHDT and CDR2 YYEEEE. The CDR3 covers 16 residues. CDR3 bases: TGTGCCAGCAGCTGGGGGACTAGCGGGCTGTACAATGAGCAGTTCTTC. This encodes CASSWGTSGLYNEQFF.

This CDR3 reads CASSYTARGDEQYF. In nucleotides, the CDR3 is TGTGCCAGCAGTTACACAGCCAGGGGGGACGAGCAGTACTTC. The chain employs TRBV6-5 and TRBJ2-7, with a weak D call TRBD1 (7 bases). The CDR3 sequence is 14 residues long. Trimming removed 2 bases at V and 5 bases at J, with 13 bases between. Germline V gives CDR1 MNHEY, CDR2 SVGAGI.

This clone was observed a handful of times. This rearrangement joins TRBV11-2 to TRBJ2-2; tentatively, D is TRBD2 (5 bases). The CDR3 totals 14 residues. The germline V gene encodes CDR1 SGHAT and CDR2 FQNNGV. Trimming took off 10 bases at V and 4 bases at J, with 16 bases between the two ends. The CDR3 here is CATRQSGSTGELFF. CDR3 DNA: TGTGCCACCAGGCAAAGCGGTTCCACCGGGGAGCTGTTTTTT.